This TCR beta chain was identified during a study of spatial heterogeneity in lung cancer. General observations from the study: Tracking of tumor mutation counts was seen in expanded intratumoral alpha and beta TCR counts.

This clonotype was counted many times. The antigen remains unidentified. One entry per CDR3 protein, called by TCRdb with MiXCR from the 5' RACE reads. Of around 10,000 distinct CDR3 sequences listed, approximately 6% were seen once; the top ten hold around 29%. The sample's time point: sample taken at primary tumor resection. The source of this sequence is a male donor with early-stage non-small cell lung cancer. The specimen comprised lung tumor tissue, sampled at surgery.

CDR3 bases: TGTGCCAGCAGTGATCTGGCCATCTCTGGAAACACCATATATTTT. Residues: CASSDLAISGNTIYF. This sequence joins TRBV2 and TRBJ1-3; no firm D call. The ends were cut back, 3 bases at V and 0 bases at J, with 9 bases in the middle. CDR3 size: 15 residues. Germline V gene sequence: CDR1 SNHLY, CDR2 FYNNEI.